These T cell receptor beta chains were read from a single sample in a study of cytomegalovirus exposure and HLA in healthy donors. Repertoires were generated with immunoSEQ multiplex PCR, while TCRdb's copy carries only in-frame clones and drops some. The sample yields over 150,000 clones, 84% seen once. Sequenced input: PBMCs. The receptors here all came from a woman under 40 in good health and CMV-seropositive. Each CDR3 is given with its conserved first and last residue. D genes are given only for firm matches. Rows may omit the clone size; those that give it use once, few, many or a size class.

CDR3,DNA,V,D,J,size,length
CASSLGVRETQYF,TGCGCCAGCAGCTTGGGAGTCCGAGAGACCCAGTACTTC,TRBV5-1,-,TRBJ2-5,-,13
CASTGNRPGTDTQYF,TGCGCCAGCACAGGTAACAGACCCGGCACAGATACGCAGTATTTT,TRBV5-1,-,TRBJ2-3,-,15
CASSSLQGTYEQYF,TGTGCCAGCAGTTCGCTTCAGGGAACCTACGAGCAGTACTTC,TRBV27,-,TRBJ2-7,-,14
CASSTWGSGVSELFF,TGTGCCAGCTCAACCTGGGGCAGCGGGGTTTCTGAACTGTTTTTT,TRBV28,-,TRBJ1-4,-,15
CASSEGEGRWTNTGELFF,TGTGCCAGCAGTGAAGGGGAAGGGCGTTGGACTAACACCGGGGAGCTGTTTTTT,TRBV6-1,-,TRBJ2-2,-,18
CATSRVRTSGSHETQYF,TGTGCCACCAGCAGAGTCCGGACTAGCGGGAGTCATGAGACCCAGTACTTC,TRBV15,TRBD2,TRBJ2-5,-,17
CASSQRAGGFYEQYF,TGCGCCAGCAGTCAAAGGGCAGGGGGTTTCTACGAGCAGTACTTC,TRBV23-1,TRBD1,TRBJ2-7,-,15
CASSLGAGDTQYF,TGTGCCAGCAGCTTAGGGGCAGGAGATACGCAGTATTTT,TRBV11-3,-,TRBJ2-3,-,13
CASSLPPGQGTYGYTF,TGTGCCAGCAGTTTACCCCCGGGACAGGGCACCTATGGCTACACCTTC,TRBV28,TRBD1,TRBJ1-2,-,16
CASSWESVETQYF,TGTGCCAGCAGTTGGGAGTCCGTAGAGACCCAGTACTTC,TRBV2,-,TRBJ2-5,-,13
CAISRSLGGTEAFF,TGTGCCATTTCACGAAGCCTCGGAGGCACTGAAGCTTTCTTT,TRBV6-5,-,TRBJ1-1,-,14
CASRTPGVDDAFF,TGTGCCAGCAGGACCCCAGGGGTTGATGACGCTTTCTTT,TRBV27,-,TRBJ1-1,-,13
CASSEKVGPHEQFF,TGTGCCAGCAGTGAAAAGGTTGGGCCACATGAGCAGTTCTTC,TRBV6-1,-,TRBJ2-1,-,14
CAWSVFIGAEAFF,TGTGCCTGGAGTGTATTTATCGGGGCTGAAGCTTTCTTT,TRBV30,-,TRBJ1-1,-,13
CANGEGNTEAFF,TGTGCCAACGGGGAAGGAAACACTGAAGCTTTCTTT,TRBV2,-,TRBJ1-1,once,12
CASSPYEGNTEAFF,TGTGCCAGCTCACCATACGAGGGGAACACTGAAGCTTTCTTT,TRBV18,-,TRBJ1-1,-,14
CASRDRGQGTEAFF,TGTGCCAGCAGAGACAGGGGGCAGGGTACTGAAGCTTTCTTT,TRBV6-5,TRBD1,TRBJ1-1,-,14
CASSPRTGLSGYTF,TGTGCCAGTAGCCCCCGGACAGGGTTAAGCGGCTACACCTTC,TRBV19,TRBD1,TRBJ1-2,-,14
CASSERGGATNQPQHF,TGTGCCAGCAGTGAAAGGGGGGGGGCAACAAATCAGCCCCAGCATTTT,TRBV6-1,-,TRBJ1-5,-,16
CASNPSSTGELFF,TGTGCCAGTAATCCCTCTTCGACCGGGGAGCTGTTTTTT,TRBV19,-,TRBJ2-2,-,13
CASRTGNTGELFF,TGTGCCAGCCGGACAGGGAACACCGGGGAGCTGTTTTTT,TRBV6-5,TRBD1,TRBJ2-2,once,13
CASSFSLNQPQHF,TGTGCCAGCAGCTTTTCCCTCAATCAGCCCCAGCATTTT,TRBV7-9,-,TRBJ1-5,-,13
CASSTFRAYEQYF,TGTGCCAGCAGTACTTTCAGGGCCTACGAGCAGTACTTC,TRBV27,-,TRBJ2-7,-,13
CASSLGGGSYEQYF,TGTGCCAGCAGCTTAGGGGGCGGGAGTTACGAGCAGTACTTC,TRBV7-2,TRBD2,TRBJ2-7,-,14
CASSTSALSSYEQYF,TGTGCCAGTAGTACTAGCGCCCTTAGCTCCTACGAGCAGTACTTC,TRBV19,-,TRBJ2-7,-,15
CASSSRGFVETQYF,TGTGCCAGCAGCTCTAGGGGGTTCGTTGAGACCCAGTACTTC,TRBV2,-,TRBJ2-5,-,14
CASSRDGGYGYTF,TGCGCCAGCAGCCGAGACGGAGGCTATGGCTACACCTTC,TRBV5-1,-,TRBJ1-2,once,13
CASSYSIDGVEQYF,TGTGCCAGCAGTTACTCTATCGACGGGGTCGAGCAGTACTTC,TRBV6-5,-,TRBJ2-7,-,14
CASSVRLAGETQYF,TGCGCCAGCAGCGTGCGACTAGCGGGAGAGACCCAGTACTTC,TRBV5-1,TRBD2,TRBJ2-5,-,14
CASSASPGLAGVETQYF,TGTGCCAGCAGCGCATCTCCGGGACTAGCGGGAGTGGAGACCCAGTACTTC,TRBV7-9,TRBD2,TRBJ2-5,-,17
CASRQGGLEQYF,TGTGCCAGCAGACAGGGTGGTCTCGAGCAGTACTTC,TRBV2,-,TRBJ2-7,-,12
CASSLARGRLQETQYF,TGTGCTAGCAGCTTAGCTAGGGGGCGACTCCAAGAGACCCAGTACTTC,TRBV7-7,TRBD1,TRBJ2-5,-,16
CASSVFIRGHGELFF,TGTGCCAGTAGTGTATTCATCCGAGGGCACGGGGAGCTGTTTTTT,TRBV19,-,TRBJ2-2,-,15
CASSPQYEQYF,TGTGCCAGCAGCCCCCAGTACGAGCAGTACTTC,TRBV11-2,-,TRBJ2-7,-,11
CASRKASSYEQYF,TGTGCCAGCAGGAAGGCTAGCTCCTACGAGCAGTACTTC,TRBV28,-,TRBJ2-7,once,13
CASSPGQGNVPIYF,TGTGCCAGCAGCCCCGGACAGGGTAATGTGCCCATATATTTT,TRBV11-2,TRBD1,TRBJ1-3,few,14
CASSETQGVEQYF,TGTGCCAGCAGTGAAACCCAGGGTGTCGAGCAGTACTTC,TRBV6-1,-,TRBJ2-7,-,13
CASRETLRYLSNYGYTF,TGTGCCAGTCGGGAGACGCTCAGGTACCTGTCTAACTATGGCTACACCTTC,TRBV19,-,TRBJ1-2,-,17
CASVERDEPQHF,TGTGCCAGCGTTGAGAGGGATGAGCCCCAGCATTTT,TRBV28,-,TRBJ1-5,-,12
CASSSLQASLGVEAFF,TGTGCCAGCAGTTCACTCCAGGCCTCACTCGGCGTTGAAGCTTTCTTT,TRBV27,-,TRBJ1-1,-,16
CASKQGGHEQFF,TGCGCCAGCAAACAAGGGGGCCATGAGCAGTTCTTC,TRBV10-2,TRBD1,TRBJ2-1,-,12
CASSSGLAETQYF,TGTGCCAGCAGCTCGGGACTAGCAGAGACCCAGTACTTC,TRBV11-2,TRBD2,TRBJ2-5,-,13
CASSLVPGGGYGYTF,TGTGCCAGCAGCTTAGTTCCAGGGGGCGGCTATGGCTACACCTTC,TRBV11-2,TRBD1,TRBJ1-2,-,15
CATGRDRGDGYTF,TGTGCCACCGGGAGGGACAGGGGAGACGGCTACACCTTC,TRBV15,TRBD1,TRBJ1-2,-,13
CASSRQGAVYEQYF,TGTGCCAGCAGCAGACAGGGGGCAGTCTACGAGCAGTACTTC,TRBV6-5,TRBD1,TRBJ2-7,once,14
CASSETTGDSYGYTF,TGTGCCAGCAGCGAAACGACAGGGGACAGCTATGGCTACACCTTC,TRBV7-9,TRBD1,TRBJ1-2,few,15
CASSQEKLSGREVGGDTQYF,TGTGCCAGCAGCCAAGAAAAGCTTAGCGGGAGAGAGGTGGGTGGAGATACGCAGTATTTT,TRBV4-2,TRBD2,TRBJ2-3,-,20
CASSFFYSGLAGVKEQYF,TGTGCCAGCAGTTTCTTTTATTCAGGGCTAGCGGGAGTGAAAGAGCAGTACTTC,TRBV28,TRBD2,TRBJ2-7,-,18
CASSVDGTAIQPQHF,TGTGCCAGCAGCGTAGATGGGACAGCGATTCAGCCCCAGCATTTT,TRBV9,TRBD1,TRBJ1-5,-,15
CSVFGGHLYGYTF,TGCAGCGTTTTCGGGGGTCATCTATATGGCTACACCTTC,TRBV29-1,-,TRBJ1-2,once,13
CSVGWDRDNEQFF,TGCAGCGTTGGTTGGGACAGAGACAATGAGCAGTTCTTC,TRBV29-1,TRBD1,TRBJ2-1,-,13
CASSPRQGAGGYTF,TGTGCCAGCAGTCCGAGACAGGGGGCGGGTGGCTACACCTTC,TRBV6-5,TRBD1,TRBJ1-2,-,14
CASSSSADEQYF,TGTGCCAGCAGCTCGAGCGCTGACGAGCAGTACTTC,TRBV7-9,-,TRBJ2-7,-,12